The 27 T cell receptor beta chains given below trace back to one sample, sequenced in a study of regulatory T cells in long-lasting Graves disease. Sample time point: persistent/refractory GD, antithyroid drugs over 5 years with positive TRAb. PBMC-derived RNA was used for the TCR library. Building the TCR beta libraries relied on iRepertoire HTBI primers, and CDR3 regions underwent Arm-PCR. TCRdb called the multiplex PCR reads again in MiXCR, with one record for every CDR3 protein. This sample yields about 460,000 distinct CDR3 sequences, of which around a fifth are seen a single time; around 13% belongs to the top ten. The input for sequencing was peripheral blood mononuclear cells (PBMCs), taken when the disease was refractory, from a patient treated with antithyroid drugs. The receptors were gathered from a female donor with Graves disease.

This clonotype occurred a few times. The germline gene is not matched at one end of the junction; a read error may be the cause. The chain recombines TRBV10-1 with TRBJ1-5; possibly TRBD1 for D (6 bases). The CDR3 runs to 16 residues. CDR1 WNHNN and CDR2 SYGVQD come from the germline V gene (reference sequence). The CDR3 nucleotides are TGCGCCAGCAGAGAGTGCGCAGGGGCGAACAATCAGCCCCAGCATTTT. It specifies CASRECAGANNQPQHF.

This chain's CDR3 is CASSTGAGQPQHF. The CDR3 nucleotides read TGTGCCAGTAGTACAGGGGCGGGTCAGCCCCAGCATTTT. The chain recombines TRBV19 with TRBJ1-5; D might be TRBD1 (6 bases). V lost 4 bases, J lost 6 bases, and 10 bases lay in between. The CDR3 contains 13 residues. Germline CDR1 and CDR2: LNHDA and SQIVND (reference sequence). Looking up the rest from reference TRBV19 and TRBJ1-5 gives the full variable domain: DGGITQSPKYLFRKEGQNVTLSCEQNLNHDAMYWYRQDPGQGLRLIYYSQIVNDFQKGDIAEGYSVSREKKESFPLTVTSAQKNPTAFYLCASSTGAGQPQHFGDGTRLSIL.

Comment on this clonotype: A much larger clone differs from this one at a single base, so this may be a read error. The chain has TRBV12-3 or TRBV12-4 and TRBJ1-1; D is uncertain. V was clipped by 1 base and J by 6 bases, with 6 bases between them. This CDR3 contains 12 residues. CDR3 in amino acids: CASSLGEAEAFF. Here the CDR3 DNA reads TGTGCCAGCAGTTTAGGGGAGGCTGAAGCTTTCTTT.

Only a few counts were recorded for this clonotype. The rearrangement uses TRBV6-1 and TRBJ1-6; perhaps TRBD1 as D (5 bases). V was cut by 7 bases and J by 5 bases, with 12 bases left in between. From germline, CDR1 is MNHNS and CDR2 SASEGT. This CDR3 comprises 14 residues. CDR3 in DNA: TGTGCCAGCACCCCCGACAGAAATAATTCACCCCTCCACTTT. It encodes CASTPDRNNSPLHF.

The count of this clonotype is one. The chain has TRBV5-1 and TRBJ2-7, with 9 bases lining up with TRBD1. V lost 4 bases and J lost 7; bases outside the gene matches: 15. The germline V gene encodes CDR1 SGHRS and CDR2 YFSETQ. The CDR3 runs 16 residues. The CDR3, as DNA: TGCGCCAGCAGCCGCACAGGGGGCTGGTCGGCAGGAGAGCAGTACTTC. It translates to CASSRTGGWSAGEQYF.

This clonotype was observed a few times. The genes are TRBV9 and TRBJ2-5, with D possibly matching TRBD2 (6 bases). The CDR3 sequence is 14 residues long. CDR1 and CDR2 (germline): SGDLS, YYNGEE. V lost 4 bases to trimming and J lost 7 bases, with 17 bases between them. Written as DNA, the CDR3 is TGTGCCAGCAGCTTCCGGGAGAGCCTGGGGACCCAGTACTTC. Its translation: CASSFRESLGTQYF.

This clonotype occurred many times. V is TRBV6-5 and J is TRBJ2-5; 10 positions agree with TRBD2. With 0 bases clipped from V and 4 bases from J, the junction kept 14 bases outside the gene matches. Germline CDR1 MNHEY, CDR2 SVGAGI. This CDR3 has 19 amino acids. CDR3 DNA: TGTGCCAGCAGTTACTCGGCTAGCGGGGGCCTCCTTGATCTAGAGACCCAGTACTTC. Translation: CASSYSASGGLLDLETQYF.

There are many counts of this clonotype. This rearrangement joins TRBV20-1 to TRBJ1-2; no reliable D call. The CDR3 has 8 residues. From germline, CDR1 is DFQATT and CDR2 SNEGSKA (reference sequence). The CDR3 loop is CTTPGYTF. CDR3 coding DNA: TGCACCACTCCCGGCTACACCTTC.

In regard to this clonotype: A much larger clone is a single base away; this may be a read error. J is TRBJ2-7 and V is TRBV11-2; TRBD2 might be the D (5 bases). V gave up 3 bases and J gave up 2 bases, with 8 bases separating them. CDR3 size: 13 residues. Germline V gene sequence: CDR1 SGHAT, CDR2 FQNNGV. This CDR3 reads CASSFHGTYEQYF. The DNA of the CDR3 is TGTGCCAGCAGCTTTCACGGGACCTACGAGCAGTACTTC.

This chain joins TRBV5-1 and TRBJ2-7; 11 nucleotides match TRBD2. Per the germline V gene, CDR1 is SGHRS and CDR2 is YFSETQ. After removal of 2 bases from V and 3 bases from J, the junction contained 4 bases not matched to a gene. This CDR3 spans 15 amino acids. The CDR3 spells CASSFAGTSGYEQYF. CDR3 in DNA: TGCGCCAGCAGCTTCGCAGGGACTAGCGGCTACGAGCAGTACTTC.

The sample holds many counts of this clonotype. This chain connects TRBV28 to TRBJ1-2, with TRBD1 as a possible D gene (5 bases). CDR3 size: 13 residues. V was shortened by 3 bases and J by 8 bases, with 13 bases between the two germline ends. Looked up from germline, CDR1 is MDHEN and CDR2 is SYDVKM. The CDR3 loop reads CASSFGTGGGYTF. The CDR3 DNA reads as TGTGCCAGCAGTTTCGGGACGGGCGGAGGCTACACCTTC.

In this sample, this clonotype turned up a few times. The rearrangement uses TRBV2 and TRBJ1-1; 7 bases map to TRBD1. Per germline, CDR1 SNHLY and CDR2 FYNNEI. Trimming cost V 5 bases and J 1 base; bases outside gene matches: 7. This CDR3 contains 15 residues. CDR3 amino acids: CASSTHDRANTEAFF. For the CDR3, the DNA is TGTGCCAGCAGTACCCACGACAGGGCGAACACTGAAGCTTTCTTT.

The CDR3 DNA reads TGTGCCAGTTTCTCACCCTCGGGATCAGGCTCCCCCCAGCATTTT. Its translation is CASFSPSGSGSPQHF. The rearrangement links TRBV28 to TRBJ1-5; D not certain. Germline V gives CDR1 MDHEN, CDR2 SYDVKM. The CDR3 sequence is 15 residues long. Trimming removed 9 bases from V and 10 bases from J, with 25 bases in between.

The CDR3 protein is CASSLTTGLYQPQHF. CDR3 DNA sequence: TGTGCCAGCAGCTTGACGACAGGGCTTTATCAGCCCCAGCATTTT. This sequence joins TRBV6-1 and TRBJ1-5; 7 bases align to TRBD1. V trimming: 6 bases; J trimming: 5 bases; junction bases outside the gene matches: 10. The CDR3 extends over 15 amino acids. The germline V gene encodes CDR1 MNHNS and CDR2 SASEGT.

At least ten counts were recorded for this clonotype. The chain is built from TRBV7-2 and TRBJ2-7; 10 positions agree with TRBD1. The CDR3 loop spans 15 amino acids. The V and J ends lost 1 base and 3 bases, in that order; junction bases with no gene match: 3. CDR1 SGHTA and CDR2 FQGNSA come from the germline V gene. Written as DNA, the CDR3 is TGTGCCAGCAGCTTAGTCGGGACAGGGGACTACGAGCAGTACTTC. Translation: CASSLVGTGDYEQYF.

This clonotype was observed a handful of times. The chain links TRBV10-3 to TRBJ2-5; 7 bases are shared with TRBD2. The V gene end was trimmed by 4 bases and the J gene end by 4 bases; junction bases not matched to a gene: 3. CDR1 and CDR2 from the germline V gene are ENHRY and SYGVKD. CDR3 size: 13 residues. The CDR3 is CAISVGGGETQYF. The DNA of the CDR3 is TGTGCCATCAGTGTGGGCGGGGGAGAGACCCAGTACTTC.

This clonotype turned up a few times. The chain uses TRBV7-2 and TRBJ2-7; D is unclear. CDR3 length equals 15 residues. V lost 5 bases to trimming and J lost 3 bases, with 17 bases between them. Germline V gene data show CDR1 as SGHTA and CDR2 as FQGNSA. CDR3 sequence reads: CASSLQPGGFYEQYF. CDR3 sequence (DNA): TGTGCCAGCAGCCTCCAGCCGGGCGGATTCTACGAGCAGTACTTC.

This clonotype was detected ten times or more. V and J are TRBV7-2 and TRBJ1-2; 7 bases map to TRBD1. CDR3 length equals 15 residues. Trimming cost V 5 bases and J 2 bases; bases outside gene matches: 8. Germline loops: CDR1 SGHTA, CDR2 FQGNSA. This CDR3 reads CASSPSAGQNYGYTF. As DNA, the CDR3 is TGTGCCAGCAGCCCCTCAGCGGGACAGAACTATGGCTACACCTTC.

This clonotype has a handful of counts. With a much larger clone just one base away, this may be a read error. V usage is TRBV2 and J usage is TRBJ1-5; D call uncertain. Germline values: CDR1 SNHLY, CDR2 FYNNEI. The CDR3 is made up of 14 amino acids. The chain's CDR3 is CASSDGNSDQPQHF. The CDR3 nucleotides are TGTGCCAGCAGTGATGGGAATAGCGATCAGCCCCAGCATTTT. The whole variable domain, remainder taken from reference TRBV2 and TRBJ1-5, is EPEVTQTPSHQVTQMGQEVILRCVPISNHLYFYWYRQILGQKVEFLVSFYNNEISEKSEIFDDQFSVERPDGSNFTLKIRSTKLEDSAMYFCASSDGNSDQPQHFGDGTRLSIL.

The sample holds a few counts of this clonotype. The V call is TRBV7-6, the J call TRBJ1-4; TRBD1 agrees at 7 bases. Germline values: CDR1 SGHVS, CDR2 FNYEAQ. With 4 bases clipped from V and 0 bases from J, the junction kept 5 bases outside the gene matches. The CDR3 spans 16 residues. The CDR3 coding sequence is TGTGCCAGCAGCTCGTTGAGGGGGCCAACTAATGAAAAACTGTTTTTT. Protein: CASSSLRGPTNEKLFF.

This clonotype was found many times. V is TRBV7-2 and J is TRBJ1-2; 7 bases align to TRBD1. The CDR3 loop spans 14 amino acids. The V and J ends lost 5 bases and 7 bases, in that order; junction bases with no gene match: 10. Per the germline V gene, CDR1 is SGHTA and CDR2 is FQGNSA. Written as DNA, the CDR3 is TGTGCCAGCAGCCCGCGGACAGGACTTGGTGGCTACACCTTC. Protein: CASSPRTGLGGYTF.

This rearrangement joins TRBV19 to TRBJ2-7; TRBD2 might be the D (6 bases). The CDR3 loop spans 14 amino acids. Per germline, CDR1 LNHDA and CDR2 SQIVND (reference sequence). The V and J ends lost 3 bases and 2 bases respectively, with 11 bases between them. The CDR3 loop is CASSIRAGTYEQYF. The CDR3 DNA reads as TGTGCCAGTAGTATTAGAGCGGGTACCTACGAGCAGTACTTC.

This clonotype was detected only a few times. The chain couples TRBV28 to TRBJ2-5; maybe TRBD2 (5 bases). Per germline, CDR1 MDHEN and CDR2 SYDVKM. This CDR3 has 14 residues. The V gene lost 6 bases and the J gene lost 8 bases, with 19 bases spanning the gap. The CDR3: CASSLSGPPGTQYF. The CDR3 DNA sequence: TGTGCCAGCAGCCTCAGCGGTCCCCCGGGAACCCAGTACTTC. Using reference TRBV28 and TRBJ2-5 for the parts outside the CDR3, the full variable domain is DVKVTQSSRYLVKRTGEKVFLECVQDMDHENMFWYRQDPGLGLRLIYFSYDVKMKEKGDIPEGYSVSREKKERFSLILESASTNQTSMYLCASSLSGPPGTQYFGPGTRLLVL.

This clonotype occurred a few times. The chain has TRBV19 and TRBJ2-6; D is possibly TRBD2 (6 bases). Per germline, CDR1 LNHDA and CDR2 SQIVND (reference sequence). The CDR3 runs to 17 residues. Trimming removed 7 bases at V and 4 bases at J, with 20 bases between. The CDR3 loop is CASTMAGFPGGANVLTF. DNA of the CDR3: TGTGCCAGTACAATGGCGGGGTTCCCGGGGGGGGCCAACGTCCTGACTTTC.

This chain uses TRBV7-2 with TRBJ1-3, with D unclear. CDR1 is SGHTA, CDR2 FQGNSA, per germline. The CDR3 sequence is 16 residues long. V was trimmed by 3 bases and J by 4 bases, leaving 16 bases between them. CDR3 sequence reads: CASSFRTAASGNTIYF. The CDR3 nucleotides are TGTGCCAGCAGCTTTCGCACGGCGGCGTCCGGAAACACCATATATTTT.

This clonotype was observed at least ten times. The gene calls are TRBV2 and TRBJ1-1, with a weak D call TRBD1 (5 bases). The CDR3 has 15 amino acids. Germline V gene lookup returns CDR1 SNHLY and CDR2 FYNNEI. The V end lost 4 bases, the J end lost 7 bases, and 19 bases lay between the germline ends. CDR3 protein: CASSGATGRRGEAFF. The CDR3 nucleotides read TGTGCCAGCAGTGGTGCCACAGGTAGGAGAGGTGAAGCTTTCTTT.

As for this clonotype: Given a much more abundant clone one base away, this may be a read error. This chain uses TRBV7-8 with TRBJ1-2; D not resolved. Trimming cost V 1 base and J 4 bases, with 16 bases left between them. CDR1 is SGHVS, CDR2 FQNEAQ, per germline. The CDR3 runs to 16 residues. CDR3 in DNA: TGTGCCAGCAGCTTAGGGCTGAGGGAGGAAGGCTATGGCTACACCTTC. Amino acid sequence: CASSLGLREEGYGYTF.